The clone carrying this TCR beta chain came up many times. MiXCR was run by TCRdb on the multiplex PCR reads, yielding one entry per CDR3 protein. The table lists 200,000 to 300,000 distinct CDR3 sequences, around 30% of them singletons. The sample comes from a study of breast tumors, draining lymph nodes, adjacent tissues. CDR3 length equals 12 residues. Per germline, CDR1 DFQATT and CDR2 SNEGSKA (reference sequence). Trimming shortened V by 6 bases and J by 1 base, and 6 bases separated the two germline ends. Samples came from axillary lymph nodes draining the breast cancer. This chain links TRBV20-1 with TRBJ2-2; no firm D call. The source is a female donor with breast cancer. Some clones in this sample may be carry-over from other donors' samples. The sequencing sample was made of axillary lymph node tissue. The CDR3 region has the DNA TGCAGTGCCACCAGGAACACCGGGGAGCTGTTTTTT. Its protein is CSATRNTGELFF.